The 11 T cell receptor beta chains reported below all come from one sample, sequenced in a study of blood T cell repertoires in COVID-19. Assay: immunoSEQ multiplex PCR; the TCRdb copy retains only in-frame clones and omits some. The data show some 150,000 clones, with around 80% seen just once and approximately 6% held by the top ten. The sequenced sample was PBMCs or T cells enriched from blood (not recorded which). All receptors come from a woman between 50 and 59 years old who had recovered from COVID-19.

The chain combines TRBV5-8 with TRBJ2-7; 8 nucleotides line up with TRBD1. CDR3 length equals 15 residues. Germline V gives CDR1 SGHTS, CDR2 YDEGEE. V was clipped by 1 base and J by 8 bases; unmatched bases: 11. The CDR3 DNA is TGTGCCAGCAGCTTGCCTACCGGACAGGGTCACAAGCAGTACGTC. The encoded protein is CASSLPTGQGHKQYV.

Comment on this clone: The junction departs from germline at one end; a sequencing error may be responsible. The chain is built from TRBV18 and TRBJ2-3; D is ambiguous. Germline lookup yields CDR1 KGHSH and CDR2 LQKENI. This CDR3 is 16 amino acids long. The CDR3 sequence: CASSPNSLPSKDTQYF. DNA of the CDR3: TGTGCCAGCTCACCAAACTCTTTGCCGAGCAAAGATACGCAGTATTTT.

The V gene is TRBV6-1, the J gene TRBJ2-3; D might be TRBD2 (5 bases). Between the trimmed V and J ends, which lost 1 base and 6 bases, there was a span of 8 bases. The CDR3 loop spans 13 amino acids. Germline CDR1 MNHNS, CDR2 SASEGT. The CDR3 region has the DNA TGTGCCAGCAGTGAAGGGACTTGGGATACGCAGTATTTT. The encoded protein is CASSEGTWDTQYF.

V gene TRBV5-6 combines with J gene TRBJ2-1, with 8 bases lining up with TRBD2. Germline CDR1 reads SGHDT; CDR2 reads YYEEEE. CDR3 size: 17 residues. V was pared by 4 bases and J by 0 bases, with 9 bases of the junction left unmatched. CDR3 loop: CASSLGGGRGSYNEQFF. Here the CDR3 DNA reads TGTGCCAGCAGCCTCGGGGGGGGCCGGGGCTCCTACAATGAGCAGTTCTTC.

The DNA for the CDR3 is TGCAGTGCTAGTCACGAGGGGGTTGAGGGCGGCTACACCTTC. Translation gives CSASHEGVEGGYTF. The gene calls are TRBV20-1 and TRBJ1-2; a possible D gene is TRBD1 (6 bases). This CDR3 comprises 14 residues. Trimming removed 3 bases from V and 8 bases from J, with 19 bases in between. CDR1 and CDR2 (germline): DFQATT, SNEGSKA (reference sequence).

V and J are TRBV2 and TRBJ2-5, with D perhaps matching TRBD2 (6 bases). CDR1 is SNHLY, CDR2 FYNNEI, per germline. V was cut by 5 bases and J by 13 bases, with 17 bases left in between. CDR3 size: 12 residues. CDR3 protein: CASSPGTLYPYF. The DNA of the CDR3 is TGTGCCAGCAGTCCCGGGACTTTATATCCGTACTTC.

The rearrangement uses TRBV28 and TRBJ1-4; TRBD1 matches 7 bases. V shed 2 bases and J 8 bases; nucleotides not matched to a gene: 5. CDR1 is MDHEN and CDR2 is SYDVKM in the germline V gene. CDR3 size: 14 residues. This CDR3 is CASSLPAGQEKLFF. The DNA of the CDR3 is TGTGCCAGCAGTTTACCCGCGGGACAGGAAAAACTGTTTTTT.

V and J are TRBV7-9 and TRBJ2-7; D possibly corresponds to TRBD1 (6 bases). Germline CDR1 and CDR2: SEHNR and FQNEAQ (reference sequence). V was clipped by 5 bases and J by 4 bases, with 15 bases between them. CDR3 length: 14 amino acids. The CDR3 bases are TGTGCCAGCAGCCAACCCCCGGACAGTTACGAGCAGTACTTC. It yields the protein CASSQPPDSYEQYF.

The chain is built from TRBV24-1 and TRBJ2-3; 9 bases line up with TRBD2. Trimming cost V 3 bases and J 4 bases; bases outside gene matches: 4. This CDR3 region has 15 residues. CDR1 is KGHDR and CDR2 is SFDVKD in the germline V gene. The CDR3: CATSDLGTSSDTQYF. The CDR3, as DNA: TGTGCCACCAGTGATCTCGGGACTAGCTCAGATACGCAGTATTTT.

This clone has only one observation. DNA of the CDR3: TGTGCCAGCAGCCAACCCCGGGGGGTGGGGAAGGACTATGGCTACACCTTC. Protein product: CASSQPRGVGKDYGYTF. This chain links TRBV7-3 with TRBJ1-2; a weak D match, TRBD1 (5 bases). This CDR3 is 17 amino acids long. V lost 5 bases and J 3 bases, leaving 22 bases between the germline ends. The germline V gene encodes CDR1 SGHTA and CDR2 FQGTGA. Supplemented by reference TRBV7-3 and TRBJ1-2, the full variable domain reads GAGVSQTPSNKVTEKGKYVELRCDPISGHTALYWYRQSLGQGPEFLIYFQGTGAADDSGLPNDRFFAVRPEGSVSTLKIQRTERGDSAVYLCASSQPRGVGKDYGYTFGSGTRLTVV.

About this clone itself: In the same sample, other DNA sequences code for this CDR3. The CDR3 loop reads CASSPGLAGEQFF. CDR3 nucleotides: TGTGCCAGCAGCCCGGGACTAGCCGGTGAGCAGTTCTTC. The gene calls are TRBV3-1 (or the pseudogene TRBV3-2) and TRBJ2-1; 9 bases line up with TRBD2. CDR1 and CDR2 (germline): LGHDT, YNNKEL (reference sequence). The CDR3 is 13 residues long. After removal of 4 bases from V and 9 bases from J, the junction contained 4 bases not matched to a gene.